This entry describes one TCR beta chain. Its cognate antigen is unknown. The CDR3 totals 12 residues. The V and J ends lost 7 bases and 5 bases respectively, with 11 bases between them. TCRdb reanalysed the 5' RACE reads using MiXCR and keeps one entry per CDR3 protein. Of 500,000 to 650,000 distinct CDR3 sequences in the sample, roughly 17% are singletons; the top ten hold 15% to 20%. This entry comes from a study of T cells after yellow fever vaccination. Study-level points and caveats: The study found a weaker secondary response that peaked faster, day 5 versus 15.

The sequences come from PBMCs, collected more than 4 days after the first yellow fever vaccination. The receptor was isolated from a man aged 18 to 29 who received the YFV17D yellow fever vaccine. The chain links TRBV12-3 or TRBV12-4 to TRBJ2-5; D may be TRBD1 (6 bases). CDR3 DNA sequence: TGTGCCAGCAAACGTCAGGGGGAGACCCAGTACTTC. Translating gives CASKRQGETQYF.